Below, 14 T cell receptor beta chains from the same sample are listed, as sequenced in a study of glioma-infiltrating T cells. Using RNA template, CDR3s of TCR alpha and beta were amplified with iRepertoire arm-PCR. TCRdb redid the calling of the multiplex PCR reads with MiXCR, one entry per CDR3 protein. The sample lists about 5,800 distinct CDR3 sequences, 28% seen once, with about 13% in the top ten. Sequencing was performed on glioma tissue, nonneoplastic brain tissue, or PBMCs (not recorded which). The receptor source for this set is a human donor with low-grade glioma or glioblastoma, undergoing nonglioma brain surgery, or in good health (not recorded which).

Ten or more counts support this clonotype. The chain uses TRBV7-2 and TRBJ2-1, with no clear D. CDR1 is SGHTA, CDR2 FQGNSA, per germline. Between the trimmed V and J ends, which lost 2 bases and 6 bases, there was a span of 8 bases. This CDR3 is built from 13 residues. The CDR3: CASSLRWGNEQFF. For the CDR3, the DNA is TGTGCCAGCAGCTTAAGGTGGGGCAATGAGCAGTTCTTC.

The chain has TRBV28 and TRBJ2-7; 7 nucleotides line up with TRBD1. The CDR3 sequence is 14 residues long. Germline loops: CDR1 MDHEN, CDR2 SYDVKM. V lost 9 bases and J lost 3; bases outside the gene matches: 11. The CDR3 loop reads CASLWGQQLYEQYF. The CDR3 nucleotides read TGTGCCAGTTTATGGGGACAGCAACTCTACGAGCAGTACTTC.

The table lists this clonotype with many counts. This CDR3 reads CASSFPGIAGGYNEQFF. CDR3 coding DNA: TGTGCCAGCAGCTTCCCAGGGATAGCGGGAGGCTACAATGAGCAGTTCTTC. The chain is built from TRBV11-2 and TRBJ2-1, with 10 bases aligning to TRBD2. Germline CDR1 reads SGHAT; CDR2 reads FQNNGV. The CDR3 runs to 17 residues. The V and J ends lost 3 bases and 3 bases, in that order; junction bases with no gene match: 8.

This clonotype counts as medium-sized (0.01 to 0.1%). The rearrangement joins TRBV28 to TRBJ1-6, with D possibly TRBD1 on 5 matching bases. The ends were cut back, 5 bases at V and 7 bases at J, with 15 bases in the middle. CDR3 size: 15 residues. CDR1 and CDR2 from the germline V gene are MDHEN and SYDVKM. The CDR3, as DNA: TGTGCCAGCAGTACGTGGGACGGACCAAATTCACCCCTCCACTTT. Amino acid sequence: CASSTWDGPNSPLHF. The whole variable domain, remainder taken from reference TRBV28 and TRBJ1-6, is DVKVTQSSRYLVKRTGEKVFLECVQDMDHENMFWYRQDPGLGLRLIYFSYDVKMKEKGDIPEGYSVSREKKERFSLILESASTNQTSMYLCASSTWDGPNSPLHFGNGTRLTVT.

By share, this clonotype counts as medium-sized. V is TRBV28 and J is TRBJ2-3; 9 bases agree with TRBD2. Germline CDR1 reads MDHEN; CDR2 reads SYDVKM. Trimming removed 9 bases from V and 5 bases from J; junction bases left unmatched: 15. CDR3 length: 16 amino acids. The CDR3 nucleotides read TGTGCCAGTCATTCAGCCCGAGCGGGAGGCTTAGATACGCAGTATTTT. Amino acids: CASHSARAGGLDTQYF.

About this clonotype itself: As the CDR3 is not closed by the conserved phenylalanine or tryptophan, this likely results from a read error. The limits of the CDR3 on the DNA are not certain, so only TCRdb's listed CDR3 is given. This chain joins TRBV17 and TRBJ1-1; TRBD1 is the table's D call, not checked against the DNA. TRBV17 is an ORF for which the function is uncertain. The CDR3 comprises 14 residues, both ends counted. The CDR3 protein is CSSSSTGGMMGAFL.

This clonotype has ten or more counts. The junction differs from germline at one of its ends, possibly a read error. The V and J genes are TRBV2 and TRBJ2-7; a weak D match, TRBD1 (6 bases). There are 14 residues in the CDR3. Germline V lookup: CDR1 SNHLY, CDR2 FYNNEI. CDR3 DNA: TGTGCCAGCAGAACAGGACAGTTGTCCTTCGAGCAGTACTTC. Amino acids: CASRTGQLSFEQYF.

This clonotype was picked up many times. The V call is TRBV5-1, the J call TRBJ1-1, with D hard to call. Trimming took 2 bases from V and 4 from J, leaving 12 bases between them. The CDR3 is 14 residues long. The germline V gene encodes CDR1 SGHRS and CDR2 YFSETQ. In DNA, the CDR3 is TGCGCCAGCAGCTTCGAGGGCACGCGCACTGAAGCTTTCTTT. Translated, it gives CASSFEGTRTEAFF. Combining the CDR3 with reference TRBV5-1 and TRBJ1-1 gives the whole variable domain KAGVTQTPRYLIKTRGQQVTLSCSPISGHRSVSWYQQTPGQGLQFLFEYFSETQRNKGNFPGRFSGRQFSNSRSEMNVSTLELGDSALYLCASSFEGTRTEAFFGQGTRLTVV.

This clonotype was observed at least ten times. This rearrangement joins TRBV5-1 to TRBJ2-3, with D possibly being TRBD1 (6 bases). This CDR3 comprises 15 residues. CDR1 SGHRS and CDR2 YFSETQ come from the germline V gene. Trimming removed 4 bases at V and 5 bases at J, with 17 bases between. Here the CDR3 reads CASSPGHGLGDTQYF. The CDR3 DNA follows: TGCGCCAGCAGCCCGGGACACGGATTAGGAGATACGCAGTATTTT. The full variable domain, completed using reference TRBV5-1 and TRBJ2-3, is KAGVTQTPRYLIKTRGQQVTLSCSPISGHRSVSWYQQTPGQGLQFLFEYFSETQRNKGNFPGRFSGRQFSNSRSEMNVSTLELGDSALYLCASSPGHGLGDTQYFGPGTRLTVL.

The genes are TRBV27 and TRBJ1-5; the D gene is possibly TRBD1 (6 bases). V gave up 7 bases and J gave up 4 bases, with 20 bases separating them. Germline-derived CDR1 and CDR2 are MNHEY and SMNVEV (reference sequence). There are 16 residues in the CDR3. CDR3 sequence: CASKPSGTSLNQPQHF. The CDR3 DNA reads as TGTGCCAGCAAACCCTCCGGGACAAGTTTAAATCAGCCCCAGCATTTT.

There are many counts of this clonotype. This rearrangement joins TRBV11-2 to TRBJ2-1; TRBD2 matches 13 bases. The germline CDR1 and CDR2 sequences are SGHAT and FQNNGV. The CDR3 length is 16 residues. V lost 3 bases to trimming and J lost 7 bases; unmatched junction nucleotides: 6. For the CDR3, the DNA is TGTGCCAGCAGCTTCCGGACTAGCGGGAGCTCAAATGAGCAGTTCTTC. Translated, it gives CASSFRTSGSSNEQFF.

This chain links TRBV2 with TRBJ1-5; 10 bases agree with TRBD1. Trimming removed 5 bases from V and 2 bases from J; junction bases left unmatched: 3. Germline loops: CDR1 SNHLY, CDR2 FYNNEI. There are 15 residues in the CDR3. The CDR3: CASSRQGAGNQPQHF. The CDR3 nucleotides are TGTGCCAGCAGTCGACAGGGGGCCGGCAATCAGCCCCAGCATTTT.

In its sample, this clonotype was seen many times. V gene TRBV19 combines with J gene TRBJ1-5, with a tentative D call TRBD1 (5 bases). V lost 0 bases and J 5 bases, leaving 11 bases between the germline ends. This CDR3 is built from 15 residues. Germline loops: CDR1 LNHDA, CDR2 SQIVND (reference sequence). CDR3 protein: CASSIEGTRDQPQHF. CDR3 DNA: TGTGCCAGTAGTATAGAGGGAACCAGGGATCAGCCCCAGCATTTT.

This clonotype was found many times. The CDR3 here is CASSARDRTTEAFF. The CDR3 DNA follows: TGTGCCAGCAGCGCCCGGGACAGGACCACTGAAGCTTTCTTT. The V call is TRBV5-4, the J call TRBJ1-1; 8 positions match TRBD1. Per the germline V gene, CDR1 is SGHNT and CDR2 is YYREEE (reference sequence). Trimming removed 4 bases from V and 4 bases from J; junction bases left unmatched: 6. The CDR3 covers 14 residues.